This T cell receptor (beta chain) appears in the sequencing data of a study of T cell changes during pregnancy in multiple sclerosis. Assay: immunoSEQ multiplex PCR; the TCRdb copy retains only in-frame clones and omits some. The data show around 130,000 clones, with 85% to 95% seen just once and less than 7.5% held by the top ten. Germline V gene sequence: CDR1 SGHVS, CDR2 FQNEAQ. V was cut by 1 base and J by 1 base, with 10 bases left in between. The CDR3 has 15 residues. The receptor comes from a female donor with multiple sclerosis, enrolled in a pregnancy study. The chain joins TRBV7-8 to TRBJ1-1, with a possible D match to TRBD1 (5 bases). The source was peripheral blood, collected before pregnancy. The CDR3 here is CASSLDGAANTEAFF. CDR3 sequence (DNA): TGTGCCAGCAGCTTAGATGGGGCAGCGAACACTGAAGCTTTCTTT.